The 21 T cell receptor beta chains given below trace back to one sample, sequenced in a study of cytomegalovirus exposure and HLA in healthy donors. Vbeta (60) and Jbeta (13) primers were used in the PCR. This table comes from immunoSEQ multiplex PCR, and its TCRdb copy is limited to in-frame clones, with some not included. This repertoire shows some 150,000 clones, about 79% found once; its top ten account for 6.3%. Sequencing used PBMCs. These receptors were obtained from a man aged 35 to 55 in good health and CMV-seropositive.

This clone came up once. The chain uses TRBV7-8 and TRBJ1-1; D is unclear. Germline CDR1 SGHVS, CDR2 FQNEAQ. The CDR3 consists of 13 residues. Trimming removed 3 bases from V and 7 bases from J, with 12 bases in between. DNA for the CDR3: TGTGCCAGCAGCTTGAGTTATGCAGGTGAAGCTTTCTTT. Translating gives CASSLSYAGEAFF.

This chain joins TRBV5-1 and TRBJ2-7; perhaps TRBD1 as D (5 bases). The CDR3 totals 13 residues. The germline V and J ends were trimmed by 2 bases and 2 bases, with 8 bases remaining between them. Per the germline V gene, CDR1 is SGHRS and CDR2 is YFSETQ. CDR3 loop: CASSFDSAYEQYF. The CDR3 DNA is TGCGCCAGCAGCTTCGACAGTGCCTACGAGCAGTACTTC.

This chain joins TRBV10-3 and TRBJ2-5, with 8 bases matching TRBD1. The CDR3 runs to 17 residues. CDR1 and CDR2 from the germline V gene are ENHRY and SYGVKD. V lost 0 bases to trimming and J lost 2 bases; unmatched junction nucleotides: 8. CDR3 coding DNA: TGTGCCATCAGTGAGTCGGGGACAGGTAAAATTCAAGAGACCCAGTACTTC. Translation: CAISESGTGKIQETQYF.

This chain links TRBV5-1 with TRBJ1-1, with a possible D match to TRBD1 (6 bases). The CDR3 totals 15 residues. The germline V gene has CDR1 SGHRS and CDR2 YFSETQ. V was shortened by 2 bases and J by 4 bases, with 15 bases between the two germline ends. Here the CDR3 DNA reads TGCGCCAGCAGCTTCAGTGGGGGCTGGTCCACTGAAGCTTTCTTT. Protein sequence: CASSFSGGWSTEAFF.

The DNA of the CDR3 is TGTGCCAGCAGTGACCAGGGAATGAGCTACGAGCAGTACTTC. Its protein is CASSDQGMSYEQYF. The chain links TRBV2 to TRBJ2-7, with TRBD1 as a possible D gene (5 bases). Trimming shortened V by 3 bases and J by 3 bases, and 12 bases separated the two germline ends. Germline CDR1 and CDR2: SNHLY and FYNNEI. This CDR3 has 14 amino acids. The variable domain in full, completed from reference TRBV2 and TRBJ2-7, reads EPEVTQTPSHQVTQMGQEVILRCVPISNHLYFYWYRQILGQKVEFLVSFYNNEISEKSEIFDDQFSVERPDGSNFTLKIRSTKLEDSAMYFCASSDQGMSYEQYFGPGTRLTVT.

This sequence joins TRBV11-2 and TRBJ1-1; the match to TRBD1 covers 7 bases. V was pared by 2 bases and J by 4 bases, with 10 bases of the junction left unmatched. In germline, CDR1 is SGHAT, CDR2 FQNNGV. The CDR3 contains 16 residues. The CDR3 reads CASSLMGQIGGTEAFF. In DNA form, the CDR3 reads TGTGCCAGCAGCTTAATGGGACAGATAGGTGGCACTGAAGCTTTCTTT.

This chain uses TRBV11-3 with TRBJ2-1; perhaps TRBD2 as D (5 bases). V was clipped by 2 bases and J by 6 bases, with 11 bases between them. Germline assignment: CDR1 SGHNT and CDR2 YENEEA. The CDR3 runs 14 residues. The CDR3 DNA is TGTGCCAGCAGCTTACCCGGGATTGCCAATGAGCAGTTCTTC. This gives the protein CASSLPGIANEQFF.

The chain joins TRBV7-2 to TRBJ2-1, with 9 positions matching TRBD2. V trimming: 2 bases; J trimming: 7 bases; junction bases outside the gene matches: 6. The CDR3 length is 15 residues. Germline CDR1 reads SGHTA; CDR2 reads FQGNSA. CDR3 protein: CASSLFGGRVNEQFF. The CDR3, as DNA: TGTGCCAGCAGCTTATTCGGCGGGAGGGTTAATGAGCAGTTCTTC. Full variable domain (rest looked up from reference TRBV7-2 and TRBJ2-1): GAGVSQSPSNKVTEKGKDVELRCDPISGHTALYWYRQSLGQGLEFLIYFQGNSAPDKSGLPSDRFSAERTGGSVSTLTIQRTQQEDSAVYLCASSLFGGRVNEQFFGPGTRLTVL.

This chain's CDR3 is CASSPTSGPDTQYF. Here the CDR3 DNA reads TGCGCCAGCAGCCCCACATCGGGTCCAGATACGCAGTATTTT. The gene calls are TRBV5-1 and TRBJ2-3, with unresolved D. CDR1 and CDR2 (germline): SGHRS, YFSETQ. CDR3 length equals 14 residues. V dropped 4 bases and J dropped 4 bases, with 13 bases sitting between them.

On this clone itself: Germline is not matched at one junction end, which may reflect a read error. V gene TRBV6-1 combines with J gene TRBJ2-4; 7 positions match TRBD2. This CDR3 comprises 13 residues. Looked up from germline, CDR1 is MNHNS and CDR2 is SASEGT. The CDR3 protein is CASRGGAKNSQYF. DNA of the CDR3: TGTGCCAGCAGGGGAGGGGCCAAAAACAGTCAGTACTTC.

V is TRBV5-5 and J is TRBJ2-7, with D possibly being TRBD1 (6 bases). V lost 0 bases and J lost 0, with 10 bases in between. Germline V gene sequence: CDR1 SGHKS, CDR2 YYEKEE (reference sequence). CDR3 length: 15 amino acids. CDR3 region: CASSLEGGLSYEQYF. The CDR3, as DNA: TGTGCCAGCAGCTTGGAAGGGGGTCTCTCCTACGAGCAGTACTTC.

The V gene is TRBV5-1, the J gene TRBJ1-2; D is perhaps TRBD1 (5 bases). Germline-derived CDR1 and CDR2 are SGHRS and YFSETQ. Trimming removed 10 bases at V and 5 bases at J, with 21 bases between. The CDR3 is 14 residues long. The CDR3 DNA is TGCGCCCCCCTAGGGGTCGGCGAACTTTATGGCTACACCTTC. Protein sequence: CAPLGVGELYGYTF.

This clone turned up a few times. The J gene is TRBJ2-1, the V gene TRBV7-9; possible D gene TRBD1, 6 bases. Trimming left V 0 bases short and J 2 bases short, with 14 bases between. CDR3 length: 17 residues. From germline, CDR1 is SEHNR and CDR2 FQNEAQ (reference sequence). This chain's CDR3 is CASSLALGGVAYNEQFF. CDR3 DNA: TGTGCCAGCAGCTTAGCGTTAGGGGGAGTGGCCTACAATGAGCAGTTCTTC. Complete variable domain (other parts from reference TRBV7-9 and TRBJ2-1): DTGVSQNPRHKITKRGQNVTFRCDPISEHNRLYWYRQTLGQGPEFLTYFQNEAQLEKSRLLSDRFSAERPKGSFSTLEIQRTEQGDSAMYLCASSLALGGVAYNEQFFGPGTRLTVL.

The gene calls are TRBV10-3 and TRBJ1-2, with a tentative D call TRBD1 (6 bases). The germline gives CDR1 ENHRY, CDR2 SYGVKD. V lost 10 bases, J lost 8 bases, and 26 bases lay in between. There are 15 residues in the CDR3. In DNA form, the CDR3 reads TGTGCCAGCAGGCGCCCTGGGGGACACGGACAAGGCTACACCTTC. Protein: CASRRPGGHGQGYTF.

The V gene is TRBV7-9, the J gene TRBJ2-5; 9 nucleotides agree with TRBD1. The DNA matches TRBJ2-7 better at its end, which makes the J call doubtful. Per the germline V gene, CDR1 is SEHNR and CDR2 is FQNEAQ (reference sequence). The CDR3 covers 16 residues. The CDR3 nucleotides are TGTGCCAGCAGCCTGGTCGGGACAGGGTCTATCTACGAGCAGTACTTC. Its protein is CASSLVGTGSIYEQYF.

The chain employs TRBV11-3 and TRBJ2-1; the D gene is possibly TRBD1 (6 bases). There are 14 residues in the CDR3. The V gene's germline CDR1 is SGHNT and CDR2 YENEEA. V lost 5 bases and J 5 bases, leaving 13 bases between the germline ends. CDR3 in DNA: TGTGCCAGCAGCCCCCGGGACATCCACAATGAGCAGTTCTTC. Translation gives CASSPRDIHNEQFF.

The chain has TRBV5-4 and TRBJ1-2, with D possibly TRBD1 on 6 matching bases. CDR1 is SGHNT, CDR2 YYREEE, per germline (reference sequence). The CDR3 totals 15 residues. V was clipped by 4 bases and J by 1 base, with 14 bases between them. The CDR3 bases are TGTGCCAGCAGCCAGAGGACAGATAGTAACTATGGCTACACCTTC. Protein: CASSQRTDSNYGYTF.

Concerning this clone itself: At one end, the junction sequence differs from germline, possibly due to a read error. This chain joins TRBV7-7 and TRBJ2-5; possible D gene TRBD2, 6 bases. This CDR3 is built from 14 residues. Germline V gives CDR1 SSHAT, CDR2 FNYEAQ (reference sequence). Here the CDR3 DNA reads TGTGCTAGCAGCCCCTCTAGCGCCCAAGAGACCCAGTACTTC. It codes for CASSPSSAQETQYF.

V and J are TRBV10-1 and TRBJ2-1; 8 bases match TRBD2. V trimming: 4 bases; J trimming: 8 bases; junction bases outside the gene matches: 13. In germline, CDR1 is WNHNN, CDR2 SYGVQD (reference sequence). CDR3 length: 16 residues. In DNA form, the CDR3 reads TGCGCCAGCAGTGGGCGAGCGGGAGCGATTATCCATGAGCAGTTCTTC. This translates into CASSGRAGAIIHEQFF.

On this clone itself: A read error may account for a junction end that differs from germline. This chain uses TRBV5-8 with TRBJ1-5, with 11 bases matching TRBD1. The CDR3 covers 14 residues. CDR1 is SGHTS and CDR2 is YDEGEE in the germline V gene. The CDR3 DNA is TGTGCCAGCAGTTTGGACAGGGGGCCTCAGCCCCAGCATTTT. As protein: CASSLDRGPQPQHF.

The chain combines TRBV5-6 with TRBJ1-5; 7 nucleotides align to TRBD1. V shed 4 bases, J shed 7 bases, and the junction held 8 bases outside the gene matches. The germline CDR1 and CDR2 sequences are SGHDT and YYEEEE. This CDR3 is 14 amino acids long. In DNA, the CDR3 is TGTGCCAGCAGCAGATTACAGGGGACCCAGCCCCAGCATTTT. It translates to CASSRLQGTQPQHF.